The 14 T cell receptor beta chains reported below all come from one sample, sequenced in a study of control samples from healthy donors and cancer patients. Clones were sequenced by immunoSEQ multiplex PCR, and TCRdb holds only the in-frame ones, with some missing. The sample consists of 150,000 to 200,000 clones, 80% to 95% of them appearing once. Sequencing was performed on blood. The receptors were gathered from a man younger than 30 in good health.

The chain joins TRBV5-6 to TRBJ2-3, with unresolved D. The V end lost 4 bases, the J end lost 0 bases, and 15 bases lay between the germline ends. This CDR3 is built from 16 residues. Looked up from germline, CDR1 is SGHDT and CDR2 is YYEEEE. The CDR3, as DNA: TGTGCCAGCAGCCCGCGCGTACGGCTTAGCACAGATACGCAGTATTTT. Translated: CASSPRVRLSTDTQYF.

The chain employs TRBV15 and TRBJ2-7; 11 bases match TRBD1. The CDR3 extends over 15 amino acids. Trimming cost V 5 bases and J 4 bases; bases outside gene matches: 7. Germline values: CDR1 LNHNV, CDR2 YYDKDF (reference sequence). DNA for the CDR3: TGTGCCACCAGCTACCCGGGACAGGGGGTATACGAGCAGTACTTC. Amino acids: CATSYPGQGVYEQYF. The full variable domain, completed using reference TRBV15 and TRBJ2-7, is DAMVIQNPRYQVTQFGKPVTLSCSQTLNHNVMYWYQQKSSQAPKLLFHYYDKDFNNEADTPDNFQSRRPNTSFCFLDIRSPGLGDTAMYLCATSYPGQGVYEQYFGPGTRLTVT.

The rearrangement uses TRBV18 and TRBJ2-1, with 7 bases identical to TRBD2. The V gene's germline CDR1 is KGHSH and CDR2 LQKENI. Germline trimming cut 6 bases from V and 0 bases from J; bases unmatched to any gene: 8. CDR3 size: 16 residues. Here the CDR3 DNA reads TGTGCCAGCTCCCGACTAGCAGTAAGCTCCTACAATGAGCAGTTCTTC. Amino acid sequence: CASSRLAVSSYNEQFF.

This chain connects TRBV3-1 (or the pseudogene TRBV3-2) to TRBJ2-1; D is possibly TRBD1 (7 bases). Germline V gives CDR1 LGHDT, CDR2 YNNKEL (reference sequence). V shed 1 base and J shed 4 bases, with 14 bases lying between them. The CDR3 loop spans 16 amino acids. CDR3 loop: CASSQGAGGTYNEQFF. CDR3 nucleotides: TGTGCCAGCAGCCAAGGGGCAGGGGGGACTTACAATGAGCAGTTCTTC.

The V call is TRBV27, the J call TRBJ1-6; D is ambiguous. Looked up from germline, CDR1 is MNHEY and CDR2 is SMNVEV (reference sequence). V lost 5 bases and J lost 14, with 10 bases in between. The CDR3 loop spans 11 amino acids. The DNA of the CDR3 is TGTGCCAGCAGTCCCGGACTAACCCTCCACTTT. Translated, it gives CASSPGLTLHF.

The J gene is TRBJ2-5, the V gene TRBV13; 8 bases line up with TRBD2. The CDR3 contains 17 residues. V lost 5 bases, J lost 4 bases, and 15 bases stayed unmatched. The germline V gene encodes CDR1 PRHDT and CDR2 FYEKMQ (reference sequence). CDR3 sequence reads: CASSPSRRGGAPETQYF. CDR3 coding DNA: TGTGCCAGCAGCCCCTCAAGACGGGGGGGCGCCCCAGAGACCCAGTACTTC.

This clone was seen once. This sequence joins TRBV28 and TRBJ1-6, with 7 positions matching TRBD1. Germline CDR1 is MDHEN and CDR2 is SYDVKM. The CDR3 totals 14 residues. J gave up 9 bases and V 7 bases, and 9 bases lay outside the gene matches. The CDR3 nucleotides are TGTGCCAGCATTCCCGACAGGGACGGTTCACCCCTCCACTTT. Its translation: CASIPDRDGSPLHF.

This chain uses TRBV24-1 with TRBJ2-1, with a weak D call TRBD1 (6 bases). This CDR3 is 13 amino acids long. Looked up from germline, CDR1 is KGHDR and CDR2 is SFDVKD. The germline V and J ends were trimmed by 1 base and 8 bases, with 8 bases remaining between them. CDR3 in amino acids: CATSDLQGDEQFF. The CDR3 coding sequence is TGTGCCACCAGTGATTTACAGGGCGATGAGCAGTTCTTC.

This clone is a singleton in its sample. The J gene is TRBJ2-2, the V gene TRBV9; the match to TRBD2 covers 10 bases. Germline values: CDR1 SGDLS, CDR2 YYNGEE. The CDR3 extends over 19 amino acids. The junction had 9 bases not matched to a gene; V was cut back by 0 bases and J by 1 base. CDR3 DNA sequence: TGTGCCAGCAGCGTAGCCTCTGGACTAGCGGTTCAGAACACCGGGGAGCTGTTTTTT. It encodes CASSVASGLAVQNTGELFF.

The rearrangement joins TRBV18 to TRBJ2-1, with 9 bases aligning to TRBD1. The CDR3 is 13 residues long. Germline V gene data show CDR1 as KGHSH and CDR2 as LQKENI. With V trimmed by 6 bases and J by 8 bases, 5 bases remained unmatched. The CDR3 sequence: CASSPTGGHEQFF. The CDR3 nucleotides read TGTGCCAGCTCCCCTACAGGGGGCCATGAGCAGTTCTTC.

This rearrangement joins TRBV28 to TRBJ1-4; a possible D gene is TRBD1 (5 bases). V gave up 4 bases and J gave up 7 bases, with 19 bases separating them. CDR3 size: 16 residues. Germline V gene sequence: CDR1 MDHEN, CDR2 SYDVKM. This chain's CDR3 is CASSSFSGTLGEKLFF. Written as DNA, the CDR3 is TGTGCCAGCAGTTCTTTTTCGGGGACCCTCGGTGAAAAACTGTTTTTT.

This clone was recorded once. The J gene is TRBJ2-1, the V gene TRBV6-4; D unclear. The V end lost 3 bases, the J end lost 3 bases, and 15 bases lay between the germline ends. CDR1 and CDR2 (germline): MRHNA, SNTAGT. The CDR3 contains 16 residues. The CDR3 bases are TGTGCCAGCAGTGAAAACAGCCTTTCTGGCTACAATGAGCAGTTCTTC. Protein sequence: CASSENSLSGYNEQFF.

The CDR3 DNA reads as TGCGCCAGCAGCCAAGTAGGGCTCTCTAGGCAGTACTTC. This codes for CASSQVGLSRQYF. This chain uses TRBV4-1 with TRBJ2-7; D gene unclear. Germline values: CDR1 MGHRA, CDR2 YSYEKL. The CDR3 totals 13 residues. Trimming removed 1 base from V and 9 bases from J, with 13 bases in between.

V is TRBV18 and J is TRBJ2-7; 8 bases fit TRBD1. The CDR3 is made up of 14 amino acids. In germline, CDR1 is KGHSH, CDR2 LQKENI. The trim removed 5 bases at V and 4 bases at J, leaving 7 bases unmatched. In DNA, the CDR3 is TGTGCCAGCTCATACGGACAGGGTAGTTACGAGCAGTACTTC. Protein: CASSYGQGSYEQYF. Variable domain in full (rest from reference TRBV18 and TRBJ2-7): NAGVMQNPRHLVRRRGQEARLRCSPMKGHSHVYWYRQLPEEGLKFMVYLQKENIIDESGMPKERFSAEFPKEGPSILRIQQVVRGDSAAYFCASSYGQGSYEQYFGPGTRLTVT.